This T cell receptor (beta chain) was documented in a study of cytomegalovirus exposure and HLA in healthy donors. Study overall: The 500 to 750 first-cohort repertoires and the 110 or so validation repertoires shared the same platform, a later analysis reported. General observations from the study: Some public TCRs appeared in many individuals, while most sequences were rare. The study flagged about 150 TCR beta chains as cytomegalovirus-associated.

On this clone itself: Its antigen remains unknown.

This CDR3 comprises 15 residues. Per the germline V gene, CDR1 is SEHNR and CDR2 is FQNEAQ (reference sequence). V was pared by 4 bases and J by 0 bases, with 13 bases between. Profiling relied on immunoSEQ multiplex PCR, and the TCRdb table lists in-frame clones only, not all of them. The sample comprises 65,000 to 80,000 clones, approximately 93% of which are singletons, and approximately 2% rests with the top ten. The sequence was obtained from a woman aged 18-29 years in good health and CMV-seronegative. This chain connects TRBV7-9 to TRBJ2-7, with D perhaps TRBD2 (6 bases). Material: PBMCs. CDR3 DNA sequence: TGTGCCAGCAGCTACTTGGAGGACTACTCCTACGAGCAGTACTTC. This encodes CASSYLEDYSYEQYF.